Below, 2 T cell receptor beta chains from the same sample are listed, as sequenced in a study of OX40 agonist ivuxolimab in advanced cancers. Libraries were constructed by the immunoSEQ multiplex PCR assay. Here the immuneACCESS table is served through TCRdb, limited to in-frame sequences with V and J called. Missing clones are a known gap in these copies; in checked studies unresolved V genes cover under half, and the rest lacks a known reason. Across this sample there are tens of thousands of clones, with about nine tenths seen only once. Approximately 3% of the sample is taken by the ten largest. This material consisted of CD4+ or CD8+ T cells sorted from blood, taken in a trial of the OX40 agonist ivuxolimab. These receptor sequences come from an adult with an advanced solid tumor such as melanoma, head and neck, liver or kidney cancer.

The V and J genes are TRBV4-1 and TRBJ1-2, with D perhaps TRBD1 (5 bases). Germline CDR1 MGHRA, CDR2 YSYEKL. The CDR3 runs 20 residues. V was shortened by 0 bases and J by 0 bases, with 23 bases between the two germline ends. The DNA of the CDR3 is TGCGCCAGCAGCCAAGATTGGGAAGGGGCCACCCGGGAGACTAACTATGGCTACACCTTC. This encodes CASSQDWEGATRETNYGYTF.

As DNA, the CDR3 is TGTGCCATCAGTGGTTCAGGCTACGAGCAGTACTTC. The encoded protein is CAISGSGYEQYF. The rearrangement joins TRBV10-3 to TRBJ2-7; D not certain. Trimming left V 4 bases short and J 3 bases short, with 7 bases between. The CDR3 extends over 12 amino acids. Germline V CDR1 and CDR2: ENHRY, SYGVKD.